The source of this T cell receptor beta chain is a study of T cell changes during pregnancy in multiple sclerosis (dated 2019 in TCRdb). Background on the whole study: The study looked at changes in the T cell repertoire across pregnancy in women with multiple sclerosis.

As regards this clone: This clone's antigen is unknown. Base qualities were left out, and no much larger clone turns up one base away.

Preparation of the library involved the immunoSEQ multiplex PCR assay. TCRdb limited this immuneACCESS table to in-frame rearrangements with V and J called. A share of clones is missing; checked studies link under half to unresolved V genes, and the rest is unexplained. Present in this sample are roughly 80,000 clones, approximately 95% of which were seen just once. The ten biggest clones cover 1% of the sample. The sequence derives from a female donor with multiple sclerosis, enrolled in a pregnancy study. The source was peripheral blood, collected in the first trimester of pregnancy.

CDR3 region: CASSILSSSHYNEQFF. The nucleotide sequence reads as follows: TGTGCCAGTAGTATCCTTAGTTCTTCCCATTACAATGAGCAGTTCTTC. The receptor chain draws on TRBV19 and TRBJ2-1; no D gene can be assigned with confidence. From cysteine to phenylalanine, the CDR3 is 16 amino acids long. Only CDR3 DNA is held: 48 bases, read in frame from base 1. V and J lose 3 bases and 4 bases, and a span of 16 bases separates them. The CDR1 and CDR2 encoded by the germline V gene (reference sequence) are LNHDA and SQIVND.